A single sample is the source of the 6 T cell receptor beta chains below, sequenced in a study of blood T cells in healthy people across ages. A sample-barcoded 5' primer and a J-beta primer mix were used in a second PCR of roughly 7 to 11 cycles. MiXCR, applied by TCRdb to the 5' RACE reads, yields one record per CDR3 protein. The data contain 1.5 million to 2 million distinct CDR3 sequences, about two fifths of them singletons. Input material: blood. Receptors originate from a human donor in good health.

The J gene is TRBJ1-1, the V gene TRBV7-3; D perhaps matches TRBD1 (5 bases). The germline V gene has CDR1 SGHTA and CDR2 FQGTGA. The CDR3 covers 15 residues. Deletions cut 2 bases from V and 3 bases from J, with 13 bases between. The CDR3 spells CASSLGSGIHTEAFF. The CDR3 DNA sequence: TGTGCCAGCAGCTTAGGGTCAGGGATTCACACTGAAGCTTTCTTT. Looking up the rest from reference TRBV7-3 and TRBJ1-1 gives the full variable domain: GAGVSQTPSNKVTEKGKYVELRCDPISGHTALYWYRQSLGQGPEFLIYFQGTGAADDSGLPNDRFFAVRPEGSVSTLKIQRTERGDSAVYLCASSLGSGIHTEAFFGQGTRLTVV.

V and J are TRBV6-5 and TRBJ2-5, with 10 bases lining up with TRBD1. The J call may be faulty, since TRBJ2-7 better matches the DNA end. CDR1 and CDR2 from the germline V gene are MNHEY and SVGAGI. This CDR3 comprises 13 residues. DNA of the CDR3: TGTGCCAGCGGTAGACAGGGGGCTTTCGAGCAGTACTTC. This gives the protein CASGRQGAFEQYF.

The chain recombines TRBV6-1 with TRBJ2-1; tentatively, D is TRBD2 (6 bases). The V end lost 3 bases, the J end lost 7 bases, and 10 bases lay between the germline ends. This CDR3 is built from 13 residues. Germline CDR1 and CDR2: MNHNS and SASEGT. The CDR3 DNA reads as TGTGCCAGCAGTGAGACTAGGGTTAATGAGCAGTTCTTC. Its protein product is CASSETRVNEQFF.

The rearrangement joins TRBV6-5 to TRBJ2-3, with D unclear. Deletions cut 6 bases from V and 10 bases from J, with 14 bases between. Germline-derived CDR1 and CDR2 are MNHEY and SVGAGI. The CDR3 covers 12 residues. CDR3 sequence (DNA): TGTGCCAGCAGCCAAGGGTACGATGCGCAGTATTTT. Amino acid sequence: CASSQGYDAQYF.

The V and J genes are TRBV13 and TRBJ2-1; D possibly matches TRBD1 or TRBD2 (5 bases each). V lost 1 base, J lost 8 bases, and 9 bases lay in between. Germline values: CDR1 PRHDT, CDR2 FYEKMQ (reference sequence). The CDR3 totals 13 residues. The CDR3 reads CASSLVMGDEQFF. The CDR3 DNA follows: TGTGCCAGCAGCTTAGTCATGGGGGATGAGCAGTTCTTC. Full variable domain (rest looked up from reference TRBV13 and TRBJ2-1): AAGVIQSPRHLIKEKRETATLKCYPIPRHDTVYWYQQGPGQDPQFLISFYEKMQSDKGSIPDRFSAQQFSDYHSELNMSSLELGDSALYFCASSLVMGDEQFFGPGTRLTVL.

The CDR3 DNA follows: TGTGCCAGCCGCTGGGGGACAGGGGATCAGCCCCAGCATTTT. This codes for CASRWGTGDQPQHF. The rearrangement links TRBV12-3 or TRBV12-4 to TRBJ1-5; 10 bases are a match to TRBD1. The CDR3 is 14 amino acids. V was pared by 8 bases and J by 5 bases, with 6 bases of the junction left unmatched.